The entry below gives a single T cell receptor beta chain sequence along with its context. Its cognate antigen is unknown. The sample belongs to a study of CD4 T cells in relation to SARS-CoV-2 and coronaviruses. As for the study in general: TCR beta CDR3s were sequenced after approximately 9-day antigen culture of PBMCs. Negative control cultures got HIV-1 Nef peptides or no peptide. Findings and limits, study-wide: This crossreactivity analysis covered spike protein alone, no other viral proteins.

Method: immunoSEQ multiplex PCR; TCRdb's copy keeps in-frame clones and lacks some. The sample consists of 28,000 or so clones, around three quarters of them appearing once. CD4+ T cells from unexposed donors were obtained before the COVID-19 pandemic (2011-2018). After approximately ten days of culture, CD4+ T cells were isolated. CDR1 is WSHSY, CDR2 SAAADI, per germline. CDR3 length: 13 residues. Trimming removed 7 bases from V and 4 bases from J, with 14 bases in between. V gene TRBV10-2 combines with J gene TRBJ2-7, with unresolved D. The material sequenced was CD4+ T cells from PBMCs, cultured in vitro. This clonotype was sampled from a human donor in good health. The CDR3 bases are TGCGCCAGCACCCGTAGGGAAAGTTACGAGCAGTACTTC. It is translated as CASTRRESYEQYF.